The rows below give T cell receptor beta chains drawn from one sample of a study of OX40 agonist ivuxolimab in advanced cancers. The assay was immunoSEQ multiplex PCR, and TCRdb's table has in-frame clones only and misses some. The sample contains approximately 70,000 clones, around 86% of which appear only once. The source material was CD4+ or CD8+ T cells sorted from blood, sampled in a trial of the OX40 agonist ivuxolimab. These receptors were obtained from an adult with an advanced solid tumor such as melanoma, head and neck, liver or kidney cancer. CDR3s include the opening cysteine and the closing phenylalanine or tryptophan. A D gene is named only where the DNA matches it firmly. Rows may omit the clone size; those that give it use once, few, many or a size class.

CDR3aa | CDR3nt | abundance | v_gene | d_gene | j_gene
CASSVESRGEQFF | TGTGCCAGCAGCGTAGAGTCTAGGGGTGAGCAGTTCTTC | . | TRBV9 | . | TRBJ2-1
CATSRDLWGRSYNEQFF | TGTGCCACCAGCAGAGATTTGTGGGGGAGGTCCTACAATGAGCAGTTCTTC | . | TRBV15 | . | TRBJ2-1
CASSLGSGGGSDGYEQYF | TGTGCCAGCAGCTTAGGATCGGGAGGGGGCTCTGACGGCTACGAGCAGTACTTC | . | TRBV7-8 | . | TRBJ2-7
CASSSRTSGTQTQYF | TGCGCCAGCAGCTCTAGGACTAGCGGGACACAAACCCAGTACTTC | . | TRBV5-1 | TRBD2 | TRBJ2-5
CASSLNPGNNSPLHF | TGTGCCAGCAGCTTAAATCCAGGGAATAATTCACCCCTCCACTTT | few | TRBV11-2 | . | TRBJ1-6
CASSQDRVYNEQFF | TGTGCCAGCAGCCAGGACAGGGTCTACAATGAGCAGTTCTTC | once | TRBV11-2 | TRBD1 | TRBJ2-1
CASTEIGGLGKTQYF | TGTGCCAGCACTGAAATCGGGGGCTTAGGGAAGACCCAGTACTTC | . | TRBV7-8 | . | TRBJ2-5
CASTQGRERPEAFF | TGTGCCAGCACCCAGGGGAGGGAAAGGCCTGAAGCTTTCTTT | . | TRBV6-1 | . | TRBJ1-1
CASSPSVPGAMNTEAFF | TGTGCCAGCTCACCATCGGTACCGGGAGCCATGAACACTGAAGCTTTCTTT | . | TRBV18 | . | TRBJ1-1
CASSKGQKGTEAFF | TGTGCCAGTAGTAAGGGACAGAAAGGCACTGAAGCTTTCTTT | . | TRBV19 | TRBD1 | TRBJ1-1
CASSLAGARGNQPQHF | TGTGCCAGCAGCTTAGCAGGGGCGCGAGGCAATCAGCCCCAGCATTTT | . | TRBV7-9 | . | TRBJ1-5
CASSFNFGGRERSEQYF | TGTGCCAGCAGCTTTAATTTCGGGGGGCGGGAGAGGTCCGAGCAGTACTTC | once | TRBV7-2 | . | TRBJ2-7
CATSRDNDGEQFF | TGTGCCACCAGCAGAGATAACGATGGTGAGCAGTTCTTC | once | TRBV15 | . | TRBJ2-1
CASSVEGRRGYTF | TGTGCCAGCAGCGTAGAGGGCAGGCGCGGCTACACCTTC | once | TRBV9 | . | TRBJ1-2
CASSPGTSFTGELFF | TGTGCCAGCAGCCCCGGGACTAGCTTCACCGGGGAGCTGTTTTTT | . | TRBV7-9 | TRBD2 | TRBJ2-2
CASIGTGRAAFF | TGTGCCAGCATCGGGACAGGGCGGGCAGCTTTCTTT | . | TRBV2 | TRBD1 | TRBJ1-1
CASIQGTEYNSPLHF | TGTGCCAGCATTCAAGGGACGGAGTATAATTCACCCCTCCACTTT | . | TRBV6-5 | . | TRBJ1-6
CAYNRDGNTIYF | TGTGCTTATAACAGGGACGGAAACACCATATATTTT | . | TRBV30 | . | TRBJ1-3
CAISEAGHQPQHF | TGTGCCATCAGTGAGGCAGGGCATCAGCCCCAGCATTTT | . | TRBV10-3 | . | TRBJ1-5
CASSIQGGQPQHF | TGTGCCAGCAGTATCCAGGGCGGTCAGCCCCAGCATTTT | . | TRBV6-6 | . | TRBJ1-5